Below are 28 T cell receptor beta chains sequenced from a single sample in a study of CD8 T cells in ankylosing spondylitis. One entry per CDR3 protein, called by TCRdb with MiXCR from the 5' RACE reads. The repertoire holds almost 30,000 distinct CDR3 sequences, with nearly 5.5% as singletons. Material for sequencing was blood, either unsorted or a sorted T cell fraction (not recorded which). All receptors come from a female donor with ankylosing spondylitis or in good health (not recorded which).

This clonotype occurred many times. CDR3 region: CASSVEWTPGNEQFF. CDR3 DNA: TGTGCCAGCAGCGTAGAGTGGACTCCGGGGAATGAGCAGTTCTTC. The gene calls are TRBV9 and TRBJ2-1, with D maybe TRBD2 (5 bases). Germline CDR1 and CDR2: SGDLS and YYNGEE. V was cut by 0 bases and J by 7 bases, with 14 bases left in between. CDR3 length: 15 amino acids.

The sample holds a few counts of this clonotype. The chain couples TRBV9 to TRBJ2-1; D is ambiguous. Trimming shortened V by 3 bases and J by 2 bases, and 18 bases separated the two germline ends. Germline V lookup: CDR1 SGDLS, CDR2 YYNGEE. CDR3 length: 17 residues. The CDR3 region has the DNA TGTGCCAGCAGCGCCCGTTCACTGGGGAACCCCTACAATGAGCAGTTCTTC. It is translated as CASSARSLGNPYNEQFF.

This clonotype was observed at least ten times. V is TRBV9 and J is TRBJ2-7; 8 nucleotides agree with TRBD2. The CDR3 sequence is 14 residues long. Germline CDR1 SGDLS, CDR2 YYNGEE. J gave up 2 bases and V 3 bases, and 4 bases lay outside the gene matches. The CDR3 nucleotides are TGTGCCAGCAGCGGGGAGCGGGGGCCCTACGAGCAGTACTTC. It specifies CASSGERGPYEQYF.

This clonotype was seen repeatedly, ten times or more. This sequence joins TRBV9 and TRBJ2-7, with 9 bases matching TRBD2. The length of the CDR3 is 16 residues. Germline CDR1 reads SGDLS; CDR2 reads YYNGEE. After removal of 0 bases from V and 7 bases from J, the junction contained 11 bases not matched to a gene. DNA for the CDR3: TGTGCCAGCAGCGTAGTTAGCGGGAGTGGACTAGGGGAGCAGTACTTC. Translating gives CASSVVSGSGLGEQYF.

This clonotype rates as medium-sized. The rearrangement uses TRBV9 and TRBJ2-3, with TRBD2 matching over 8 bases. The CDR3 length is 17 residues. Germline loops: CDR1 SGDLS, CDR2 YYNGEE. With 0 bases clipped from V and 1 base from J, the junction kept 7 bases outside the gene matches. The CDR3 nucleotides are TGTGCCAGCAGCGTAGTGGCTAGCGGGTTGGGCACAGATACGCAGTATTTT. Protein sequence: CASSVVASGLGTDTQYF.

This clonotype has a count of ten or more. V and J are TRBV9 and TRBJ1-6; 8 nucleotides match TRBD1. Germline CDR1 is SGDLS and CDR2 is YYNGEE. This CDR3 region has 14 residues. Unmatched junction bases numbered 11, after V lost 5 bases and J lost 13 bases. For the CDR3, the DNA is TGTGCCAGCAGACTTGGACAGGGTGAAGGGCCCCTCCACTTT. This translates into CASRLGQGEGPLHF.

This clonotype has at least ten counts. The gene calls are TRBV9 and TRBJ2-5, with 14 bases fitting TRBD2. J gave up 5 bases and V 0 bases, and 12 bases lay outside the gene matches. Germline V lookup: CDR1 SGDLS, CDR2 YYNGEE. The CDR3 runs 19 residues. CDR3 nucleotides: TGTGCCAGCAGCGTAGCGGGGACTAGCGGGAGCGATATGAAGGAGACCCAGTACTTC. This gives the protein CASSVAGTSGSDMKETQYF.

In its sample, this clonotype was seen many times. V usage is TRBV9 and J usage is TRBJ2-1; D may be TRBD1 (6 bases). V was shortened by 3 bases and J by 2 bases, with 12 bases between the two germline ends. Germline V gene lookup returns CDR1 SGDLS and CDR2 YYNGEE. The CDR3 sequence is 15 residues long. CDR3 nucleotides: TGTGCCAGCAGCGCGTCGACAGGCGCCTACAATGAGCAGTTCTTC. Its translation is CASSASTGAYNEQFF.

This clonotype has a count of ten or more. The rearrangement links TRBV9 to TRBJ2-2; D possibly corresponds to TRBD2 (6 bases). The V end was cut by 4 bases, the J end by 4 bases, with 11 bases between. Per the germline V gene, CDR1 is SGDLS and CDR2 is YYNGEE. This CDR3 is built from 14 residues. The CDR3 loop is CASSPLGGTGELFF. The DNA for the CDR3 is TGTGCCAGCAGCCCCCTCGGGGGCACCGGGGAGCTGTTTTTT.

There are many counts of this clonotype. This chain joins TRBV9 and TRBJ2-3; D is possibly TRBD2 (7 bases). V lost 1 base and J 2 bases, leaving 17 bases between the germline ends. This CDR3 region has 17 residues. Germline V gene lookup returns CDR1 SGDLS and CDR2 YYNGEE. This chain's CDR3 is CASSVLGGGRVTDTQYF. The CDR3 coding sequence is TGTGCCAGCAGCGTATTAGGGGGGGGGCGAGTCACAGATACGCAGTATTTT.

This clonotype has ten or more counts. V and J are TRBV9 and TRBJ2-5, with D perhaps being TRBD1 or TRBD2 (5 bases each). CDR3 size: 12 residues. Per the germline V gene, CDR1 is SGDLS and CDR2 is YYNGEE. The germline V and J ends were trimmed by 7 bases and 5 bases, with 12 bases remaining between them. This CDR3 is CASGTSGETQYF. The DNA of the CDR3 is TGTGCCAGCGGGACGTCCGGGGAGACCCAGTACTTC.

This clonotype has more than one count but fewer than ten. The chain has TRBV9 and TRBJ2-4; 9 bases map to TRBD1. The V gene end was trimmed by 4 bases and the J gene end by 0 bases; junction bases not matched to a gene: 5. The CDR3 runs to 16 residues. Germline V lookup: CDR1 SGDLS, CDR2 YYNGEE. CDR3 nucleotide sequence: TGTGCCAGCAGCTTGGGACAGGGCCTAGCCAAAAACATTCAGTACTTC. Translation gives CASSLGQGLAKNIQYF.

This clonotype has a count of ten or more. This chain links TRBV9 with TRBJ1-3, with unresolved D. Trimming removed 1 base from V and 0 bases from J, with 14 bases in between. CDR3 size: 17 residues. Germline V lookup: CDR1 SGDLS, CDR2 YYNGEE. DNA for the CDR3: TGTGCCAGCAGCGTACTATCAGGAAGCCTCTCTGGAAACACCATATATTTT. It encodes CASSVLSGSLSGNTIYF.

The sample holds a few counts of this clonotype. In nucleotides, the CDR3 is TGTGCCAGCAGCGTCACACAGAACACCGGGGAGCTGTTTTTT. Translated: CASSVTQNTGELFF. This sequence joins TRBV9 and TRBJ2-2; D is uncertain. V lost 2 bases and J 1 base, leaving 6 bases between the germline ends. CDR1 SGDLS and CDR2 YYNGEE come from the germline V gene. This CDR3 contains 14 residues.

This clonotype occurred a few times. The V and J genes are TRBV9 and TRBJ2-3; 7 bases align to TRBD2. Germline loops: CDR1 SGDLS, CDR2 YYNGEE. Trimming took 0 bases from V and 6 from J; bases not matched to a gene: 13. This CDR3 is built from 17 residues. CDR3 loop: CASSVGLERGGEDTQYF. Written as DNA, the CDR3 is TGTGCCAGCAGCGTAGGTTTAGAGCGGGGAGGTGAGGATACGCAGTATTTT.

This clonotype was recorded at least ten times. The CDR3 loop is CASSVAPGKSSGNTIYF. For the CDR3, the DNA is TGTGCCAGCAGCGTAGCTCCAGGAAAGAGCTCTGGAAACACCATATATTTT. The J gene is TRBJ1-3, the V gene TRBV9; D is undetermined. The CDR3 runs 17 residues. The germline V gene encodes CDR1 SGDLS and CDR2 YYNGEE. V lost 0 bases, J lost 0 bases, and 13 bases lay in between. The full variable domain, rest sourced from reference TRBV9 and TRBJ1-3, is DSGVTQTPKHLITATGQRVTLRCSPRSGDLSVYWYQQSLDQGLQFLIQYYNGEERAKGNILERFSAQQFPDLHSELNLSSLELGDSALYFCASSVAPGKSSGNTIYFGEGSWLTVV.

The chain combines TRBV9 with TRBJ1-3; a weak D match, TRBD1 (6 bases). CDR1 and CDR2 (germline): SGDLS, YYNGEE. The V end lost 4 bases, the J end lost 0 bases, and 8 bases lay between the germline ends. CDR3 length equals 14 residues. The CDR3 sequence: CASSPDSSGNTIYF. CDR3 bases: TGTGCCAGCAGCCCGGACAGCTCTGGAAACACCATATATTTT.

The chain carries TRBV9 and TRBJ2-1, with 8 nucleotides matching TRBD2. CDR1 is SGDLS, CDR2 YYNGEE, per germline. Trimming removed 2 bases from V and 6 bases from J; junction bases left unmatched: 7. The CDR3 loop spans 15 amino acids. The CDR3 DNA reads as TGTGCCAGCAGCGTTTCGGGGGGGGCCTTCAATGAGCAGTTCTTC. Translation gives CASSVSGGAFNEQFF.

The J gene is TRBJ2-6, the V gene TRBV9; a weak D match, TRBD2 (5 bases). This CDR3 is 17 amino acids long. With 4 bases removed from V and 0 bases from J, the gap between germline ends came to 14 bases. CDR1 is SGDLS, CDR2 YYNGEE, per germline. For the CDR3, the DNA is TGTGCCAGCAGCCCCCGGACTGGACTCTCTGGGGCCAACGTCCTGACTTTC. Its protein is CASSPRTGLSGANVLTF. The entire variable domain, with the rest obtained from reference TRBV9 and TRBJ2-6, is as follows: DSGVTQTPKHLITATGQRVTLRCSPRSGDLSVYWYQQSLDQGLQFLIQYYNGEERAKGNILERFSAQQFPDLHSELNLSSLELGDSALYFCASSPRTGLSGANVLTFGAGSRLTVL.

This chain uses TRBV3-1 with TRBJ1-5; no firm D call. The CDR3 runs 14 residues. CDR1 and CDR2 (germline): LGHDT, YNNKEL (reference sequence). The germline V and J ends were trimmed by 8 bases and 2 bases, with 13 bases remaining between them. The CDR3 protein is CASQRAVGNQPQHF. CDR3 in DNA: TGTGCCAGCCAGCGGGCCGTGGGCAATCAGCCCCAGCATTTT. Looking up the rest from reference TRBV3-1 and TRBJ1-5 gives the full variable domain: DTAVSQTPKYLVTQMGNDKSIKCEQNLGHDTMYWYKQDSKKFLKIMFSYNNKELIINETVPNRFSPKSPDKAHLNLHINSLELGDSAVYFCASQRAVGNQPQHFGDGTRLSIL.

This clonotype has a count of ten or more. This sequence joins TRBV9 and TRBJ2-1; D remains ambiguous. This CDR3 is built from 17 residues. Trimming shortened V by 4 bases and J by 7 bases, and 24 bases separated the two germline ends. Germline CDR1 and CDR2: SGDLS and YYNGEE. The chain's CDR3 is CASSPKRTEPLGNEQFF. The CDR3 DNA follows: TGTGCCAGCAGCCCAAAGAGGACGGAGCCCTTGGGGAATGAGCAGTTCTTC.

At least ten counts were recorded for this clonotype. The chain links TRBV9 to TRBJ2-1; 7 bases are shared with TRBD1. The CDR3 contains 16 residues. With 0 bases clipped from V and 7 bases from J, the junction kept 10 bases outside the gene matches. Germline CDR1 reads SGDLS; CDR2 reads YYNGEE. The CDR3 region is CASSVGRSQQGNEQFF. The CDR3 DNA sequence: TGTGCCAGCAGCGTAGGACGGAGCCAACAGGGGAATGAGCAGTTCTTC.

This clonotype was detected ten times or more. This chain connects TRBV9 to TRBJ2-1; D remains ambiguous. Between the trimmed V and J ends, which lost 0 bases and 9 bases, there was a span of 10 bases. Looked up from germline, CDR1 is SGDLS and CDR2 is YYNGEE. CDR3 length: 13 amino acids. CDR3 bases: TGTGCCAGCAGCGTAGAGGTCGACTTTGAGCAGTTCTTC. Protein: CASSVEVDFEQFF.

This clonotype has a count of ten or more. This chain uses TRBV9 with TRBJ2-3; the match to TRBD2 covers 13 bases. Germline trimming cut 0 bases from V and 1 base from J; bases unmatched to any gene: 8. From germline, CDR1 is SGDLS and CDR2 YYNGEE. The CDR3 runs to 19 residues. Here the CDR3 reads CASSVVGLAGALGTDTQYF. CDR3 DNA: TGTGCCAGCAGCGTAGTAGGACTAGCGGGAGCGTTGGGCACAGATACGCAGTATTTT. The entire variable domain, with the rest obtained from reference TRBV9 and TRBJ2-3, is as follows: DSGVTQTPKHLITATGQRVTLRCSPRSGDLSVYWYQQSLDQGLQFLIQYYNGEERAKGNILERFSAQQFPDLHSELNLSSLELGDSALYFCASSVVGLAGALGTDTQYFGPGTRLTVL.

There are many counts of this clonotype. The chain recombines TRBV12-3 or TRBV12-4 with TRBJ1-1; D unresolved. V was shortened by 8 bases and J by 1 base, with 14 bases between the two germline ends. The CDR3 runs to 14 residues. CDR3 nucleotide sequence: TGTGCCAGCGGTTCCGGAGGCGGGAACACTGAAGCTTTCTTT. The encoded protein is CASGSGGGNTEAFF.

There are many counts of this clonotype. CDR3 protein: CASSVTQGNNSPLHF. CDR3 bases: TGTGCCAGCAGCGTAACGCAGGGGAATAATTCACCCCTCCACTTT. The chain uses TRBV9 and TRBJ1-6; possibly TRBD1 for D (6 bases). The length of the CDR3 is 15 residues. The germline V and J ends were trimmed by 1 base and 5 bases, with 10 bases remaining between them. Per germline, CDR1 SGDLS and CDR2 YYNGEE.

In its sample, this clonotype was seen many times. The V call is TRBV9, the J call TRBJ1-1, with 7 bases fitting TRBD1. Germline CDR1 is SGDLS and CDR2 is YYNGEE. There are 16 residues in the CDR3. Trimming removed 0 bases from V and 3 bases from J; junction bases left unmatched: 8. CDR3 nucleotide sequence: TGTGCCAGCAGCGTAGCTCCGGCCAGGGGGGACACTGAAGCTTTCTTT. It yields the protein CASSVAPARGDTEAFF.

This clonotype is judged medium-sized. The gene calls are TRBV9 and TRBJ1-1; maybe TRBD1 (5 bases). V gave up 0 bases and J gave up 3 bases, with 12 bases separating them. The CDR3 spans 15 residues. CDR1 and CDR2 from the germline V gene are SGDLS and YYNGEE. The CDR3 reads CASSVGPQVHTEAFF. The CDR3 nucleotides are TGTGCCAGCAGCGTAGGACCACAGGTCCACACTGAAGCTTTCTTT.